In its sample, the clone carrying this T cell receptor (beta chain) was seen many times. The sample is drawn from a study of kidney transplant recipient with SARS-CoV-2 infection. Germline CDR1 reads SGHAT; CDR2 reads FQDESV (reference sequence). This CDR3 is built from 12 residues. Deletions cut 5 bases from V and 3 bases from J, with 7 bases between. TCRdb re-derived calls from the reads in MiXCR, one entry per CDR3 protein. The sample lists about 240,000 distinct CDR3 sequences, less than 35% occurring once. This rearrangement joins TRBV11-1 to TRBJ2-5; unclear D gene. The source material was a blood sample, sampled at baseline and on day 111 from a kidney transplant recipient. The sequence derives from a male patient aged 25-45 years who had COVID-19 and was a kidney transplant recipient. The T cells may come from the graft donor. The CDR3 protein is CASSNPEETQYF. CDR3 DNA sequence: TGTGCCAGCAGCAACCCCGAAGAGACCCAGTACTTC. The full variable domain, in which reference TRBV11-1 and TRBJ2-5 provide the parts outside the CDR3, is EAEVAQSPRYKITEKSQAVAFWCDPISGHATLYWYRQILGQGPELLVQFQDESVVDDSQLPKDRFSAERLKGVDSTLKIQPAELGDSAMYLCASSNPEETQYFGPGTRLLVL.